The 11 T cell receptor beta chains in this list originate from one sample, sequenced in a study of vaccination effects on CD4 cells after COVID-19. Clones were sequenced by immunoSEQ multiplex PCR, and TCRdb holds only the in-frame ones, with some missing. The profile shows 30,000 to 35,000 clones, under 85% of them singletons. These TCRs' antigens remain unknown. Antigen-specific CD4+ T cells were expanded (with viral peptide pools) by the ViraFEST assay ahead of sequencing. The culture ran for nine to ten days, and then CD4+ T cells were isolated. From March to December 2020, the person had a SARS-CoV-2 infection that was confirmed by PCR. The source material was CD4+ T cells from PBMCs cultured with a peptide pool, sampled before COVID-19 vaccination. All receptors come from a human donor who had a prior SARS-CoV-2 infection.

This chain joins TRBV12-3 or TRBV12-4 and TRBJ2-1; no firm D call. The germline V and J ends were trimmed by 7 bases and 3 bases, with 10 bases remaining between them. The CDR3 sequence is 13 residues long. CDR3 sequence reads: CASNTRVYNEQFF. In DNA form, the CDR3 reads TGTGCCAGCAATACGAGAGTCTACAATGAGCAGTTCTTC.

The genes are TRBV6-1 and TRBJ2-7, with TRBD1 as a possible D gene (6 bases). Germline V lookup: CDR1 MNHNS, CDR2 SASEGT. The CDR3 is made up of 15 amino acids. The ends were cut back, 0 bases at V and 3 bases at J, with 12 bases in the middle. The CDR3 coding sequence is TGTGCCAGCAGTGAAGCCCCGGACAGTTACTACGAGCAGTACTTC. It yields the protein CASSEAPDSYYEQYF.

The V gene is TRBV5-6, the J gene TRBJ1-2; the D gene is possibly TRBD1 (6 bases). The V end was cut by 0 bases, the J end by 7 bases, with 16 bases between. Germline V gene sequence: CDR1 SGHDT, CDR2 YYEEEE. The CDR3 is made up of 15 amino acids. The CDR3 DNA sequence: TGTGCCAGCAGCTTGGGGAGTGGGGGGCCGGGTGGCTACACCTTC. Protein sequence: CASSLGSGGPGGYTF.

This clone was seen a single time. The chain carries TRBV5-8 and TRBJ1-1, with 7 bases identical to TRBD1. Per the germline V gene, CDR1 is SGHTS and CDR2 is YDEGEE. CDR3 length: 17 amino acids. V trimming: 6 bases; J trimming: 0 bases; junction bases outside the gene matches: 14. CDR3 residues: CASNLPGQYFMNTEAFF. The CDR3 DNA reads TGTGCCAGCAACCTACCGGGACAGTATTTCATGAACACTGAAGCTTTCTTT.

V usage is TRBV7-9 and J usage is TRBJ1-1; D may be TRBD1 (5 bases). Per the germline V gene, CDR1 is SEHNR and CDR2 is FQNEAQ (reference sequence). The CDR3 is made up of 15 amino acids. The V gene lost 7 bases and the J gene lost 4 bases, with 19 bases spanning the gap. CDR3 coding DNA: TGTGCCAGCACCACAAGCAGCGGGGGTGGCACTGAAGCTTTCTTT. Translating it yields CASTTSSGGGTEAFF.

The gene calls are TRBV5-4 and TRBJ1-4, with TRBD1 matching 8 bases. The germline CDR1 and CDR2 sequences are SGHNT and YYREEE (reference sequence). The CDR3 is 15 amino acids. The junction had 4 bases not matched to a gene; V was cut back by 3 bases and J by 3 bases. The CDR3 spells CASSSQGASNEKLFF. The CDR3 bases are TGTGCCAGCAGCTCTCAGGGGGCCTCTAATGAAAAACTGTTTTTT.

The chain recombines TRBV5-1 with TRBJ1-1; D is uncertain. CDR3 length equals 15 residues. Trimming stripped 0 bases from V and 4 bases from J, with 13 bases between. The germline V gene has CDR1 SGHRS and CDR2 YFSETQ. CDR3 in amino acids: CASSLVPVGGTEAFF. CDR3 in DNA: TGCGCCAGCAGCTTGGTTCCGGTTGGCGGCACTGAAGCTTTCTTT. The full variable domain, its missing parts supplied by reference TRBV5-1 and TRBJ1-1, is KAGVTQTPRYLIKTRGQQVTLSCSPISGHRSVSWYQQTPGQGLQFLFEYFSETQRNKGNFPGRFSGRQFSNSRSEMNVSTLELGDSALYLCASSLVPVGGTEAFFGQGTRLTVV.

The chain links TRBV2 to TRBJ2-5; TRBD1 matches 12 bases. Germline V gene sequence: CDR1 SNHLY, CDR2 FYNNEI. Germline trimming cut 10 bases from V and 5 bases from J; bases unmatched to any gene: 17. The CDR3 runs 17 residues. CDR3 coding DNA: TGTGCCATCTCCAACCGGGACAGGGGGCTGTGGAGTGAGACCCAGTACTTC. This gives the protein CAISNRDRGLWSETQYF. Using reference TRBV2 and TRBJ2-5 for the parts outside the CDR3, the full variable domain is EPEVTQTPSHQVTQMGQEVILRCVPISNHLYFYWYRQILGQKVEFLVSFYNNEISEKSEIFDDQFSVERPDGSNFTLKIRSTKLEDSAMYFCAISNRDRGLWSETQYFGPGTRLLVL.

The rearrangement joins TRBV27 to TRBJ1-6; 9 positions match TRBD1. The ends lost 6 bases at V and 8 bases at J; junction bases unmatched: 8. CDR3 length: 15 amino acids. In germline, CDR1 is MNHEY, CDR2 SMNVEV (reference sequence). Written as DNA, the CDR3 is TGTGCCAGCAGACAGGGGACAGGGTTGGATTCACCCCTCCACTTT. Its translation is CASRQGTGLDSPLHF.

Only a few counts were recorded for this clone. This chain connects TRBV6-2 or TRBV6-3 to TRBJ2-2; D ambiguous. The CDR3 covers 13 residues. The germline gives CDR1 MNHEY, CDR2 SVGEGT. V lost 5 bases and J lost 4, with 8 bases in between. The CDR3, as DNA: TGTGCCAGCAGTCGGGCAGCCACCGGGGAGCTGTTTTTT. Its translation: CASSRAATGELFF.

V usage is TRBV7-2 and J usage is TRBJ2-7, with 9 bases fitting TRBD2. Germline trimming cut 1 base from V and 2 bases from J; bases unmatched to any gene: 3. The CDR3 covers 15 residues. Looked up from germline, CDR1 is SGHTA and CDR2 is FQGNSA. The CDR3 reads CASSLVTSGTYEQYF. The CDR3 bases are TGTGCCAGCAGCTTAGTGACTAGCGGCACCTACGAGCAGTACTTC.